The sequence of this TCR beta chain was determined in a study of shared clonotypes between healthy human individuals (dated by TCRdb to about 2020). As for the study more broadly: The cohort comprised a couple of women and a few men aged 18 to 49 years. For each donor, three plates each were used for CD4 naive and CD4 memory, two plates were used for CD8 naive, and one plate was used for CD8 memory. To estimate repertoire size and how much clonotype sharing occurs between individuals, the study deeply sequenced the blood TCR repertoires of 4 to 6 healthy adults. To increase sequencing depth and limit assay-specific biases, TCR repertoire library preparation and sequencing were carried out by different laboratories using diverse techniques. Per donor, leukapheresis produced somewhere between about 0.94 and 9.5 billion PBMCs. Here is what the overall study found, with its caveats: Only blood was sampled, and tissue TCR repertoires likely differ from those in blood. About 5% of naive CD4, 3.5% of naive CD8, 2.3% of memory CD4, and 0.35% to 0.4% of memory CD8 clonotypes were shared across several donors. Because the study included only a small number of donors, the genetic and exposure-history diversity represented was limited. Higher generation probabilities were observed for clonotypes shared by all four sorted-subset donors than for non-shared clonotypes. Rarefaction of sorted-subset datasets indicated incomplete sequencing despite the large sequencing depth. Pairwise subsampling indicated that sequencing depth was expected to affect the degree of clonotype sharing among donors. Naive subsets generally had larger estimated clonotype richness than memory subsets did.

V sheds 2 bases and J sheds 7 bases, leaving 18 bases between their ends. CDR1 and CDR2, looked up from the germline V gene (reference sequence), are GTSNPN and SVGIG. Its CDR3 holds 15 amino acids, cysteine through phenylalanine. The CDR3 DNA has 45 bases and is translated from base 1. Notes on this clone: The antigen this receptor binds is unknown. It has no much larger one-base neighbor in the sample; base qualities were not kept.

Donors were healthy HIV-negative adults with no recently reported acute infections or vaccinations. Every donor was a Caucasian adult residing in Nashville, Tennessee, USA. CD4+ T cells were enriched through magnetic negative selection, after which naive cells were positively selected on CD45RA and the remaining negative fraction served as the memory subset. Blood was collected by leukapheresis, and PBMCs were isolated by Ficoll-Histopaque density gradient centrifugation and then cryopreserved in liquid nitrogen vapor phase. Analytical flow cytometry was used to check the purity and quantity of every magnetically sorted T cell population. Genomic DNA was isolated from every sorted fraction and measured by UV absorbance on a Nanodrop 2000c. Using the deep immunoSEQ assay, multiplex PCR amplified TCR CDR3 regions from genomic DNA. Extracted genomic DNA from each cell subset was spread evenly across all wells of several immunoSEQ 96-well plates, with each plate serving as a replicate. For sorted subsets, 200 to 250 ng of genomic DNA, equivalent to around 29,000 T cell genomes, went into each replicate PCR. Purified libraries were measured with a Qubit 3.0 fluorometer, size-checked on a Bioanalyzer 2100, and measured again with the KAPA Library Quantification kit. Every immunoSEQ 96-well plate was sequenced on a dedicated single-read 150-cycle Illumina NextSeq 550 flow cell. In the original analysis: Because only junctional sequences without quality scores were contained in the immunoSEQ output, filtering matching that applied to full-length reads could not be performed. Sequences were annotated with PyIR, a Python wrapper for IgBLAST v1.9, using IMGT germline references to assign V/J genes and CDR3. Any read was removed if the V/J assignment was weak (E-value above 1e-6), the CDR3 was missing, or the read contained stop codons, out-of-frame junctions, or ambiguous translated residues. A V3J clonotype was defined by an identical inferred V gene, J gene, and CDR3 amino acid sequence. Percentage overlap between repertoires was computed as shared unique clonotypes divided by the size of the smaller repertoire. RTK rarefaction, the Chao1 estimator, and Recon v2.1 estimates of unobserved clonotypes were used to assess repertoire richness. For all TCRbeta clonotypes obtained by the gDNA method from a handful of donors, generation probabilities were computed with OLGA. TCRdb took over this immuneACCESS table, retaining in-frame rearrangements with V and J assigned. Such tables are incomplete; in checked studies, under half of the missing clones stem from an unresolved V gene, and the remainder is unexplained. The DNA was the basis for D and trimming; V, J and clone size are from that table. For this sample the table gives over a million clones, of which approximately 68% were detected only once. About 1.5% of the sample is taken by the ten largest.

The chain uses TRBV30 and TRBJ1-5; TRBD1 could be the D gene, as 5 bases match. This clonotype originated in a man aged 18 to 30 in good health. Sequences were obtained from memory CD4+ T cells sorted from blood. The cell subset or site label corresponds to: CD45RA-negative fraction. The nucleotide sequence reads TGTGCCTGGAGTCCGGGACGATCCTCGGGACAGCCCCAGCATTTT. This sequence encodes CAWSPGRSSGQPQHF.